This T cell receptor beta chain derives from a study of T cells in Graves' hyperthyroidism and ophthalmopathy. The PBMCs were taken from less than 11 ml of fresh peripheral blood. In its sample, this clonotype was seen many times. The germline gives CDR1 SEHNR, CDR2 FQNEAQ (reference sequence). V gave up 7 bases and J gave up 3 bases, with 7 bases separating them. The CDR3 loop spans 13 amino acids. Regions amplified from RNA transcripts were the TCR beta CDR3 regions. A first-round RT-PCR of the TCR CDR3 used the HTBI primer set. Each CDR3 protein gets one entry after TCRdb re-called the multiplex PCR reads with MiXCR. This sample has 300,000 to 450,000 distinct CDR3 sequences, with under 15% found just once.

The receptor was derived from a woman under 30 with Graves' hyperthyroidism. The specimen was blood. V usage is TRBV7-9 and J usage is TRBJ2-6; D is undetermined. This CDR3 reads CASTLRGANVLTF. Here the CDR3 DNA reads TGTGCCAGCACGCTACGTGGGGCCAACGTCCTGACTTTC.